This T cell receptor (beta chain) was captured in a study of beta chain features in type 1 diabetes. Overall study results and limits: Whether TCRB rearrangement is influenced by HLA type went unresolved here. Equally in patients and controls, PCR might preferentially amplify shorter templates. Naive, central memory and Treg TCRB repertoires seemed to resemble each other more closely in patients than they did in healthy donors.

CD45RO/CCR7/CD25/CD127/CD95/CD27 sorting isolated CD4+ naive, central memory, regulatory and stem cell-like memory cells. A note on this clone: Its specificity is not known.

cDNA synthesis used the whole RNA isolate, giving expressed TCRB sequences. Using immunoSEQ multiplex PCR, the repertoire was profiled, and TCRdb retains in-frame clones only, with some absent. In the table there are some 180,000 clones, roughly an eighth of which are singletons. The clonotype originates from a woman younger than 35 in good health. The sequenced material came from central memory CD4+ T cells from blood.

The CDR3 nucleotides are TGTGCCAGCAGGGGACAGCACACAGATACGCAGTATTTT. As protein: CASRGQHTDTQYF. This chain joins TRBV6-5 and TRBJ2-3, with 7 bases lining up with TRBD1. The CDR3 sequence is 13 residues long. Trimming at V came to 6 bases and at J to 2 bases, leaving 2 bases not matched to a gene. The germline V gene has CDR1 MNHEY and CDR2 SVGAGI.